This TCR beta chain was captured in a study of cytomegalovirus exposure and HLA in healthy donors (dated by TCRdb to the late 2010s). At the level of the whole study: In an earlier analysis of some 610 of the donors, about 270 Gb of sequence data and 90 million to 130 million unique TCR beta sequences from about 179 million T cells were reported. An early release covering just under 650 HLA-typed donors comprised approximately 300 gigabases of sequencing data and 85 million or so unique TCR sequences. The genetic ancestry cluster associated with self-reported Caucasian donors included 81% of the 300 to 400 genotyped donors. The study aimed to test whether cataloging public T cell receptors could reveal signatures of past pathogen exposure. The study profiled the T cell repertoires of hundreds of subjects by immunosequencing and related them to cytomegalovirus serostatus. In addition to the first cohort of 666 subjects, a separate validation cohort of some 120 different subjects was used. To predict cytomegalovirus infection status, the study brought together high-throughput TCR immunosequencing, statistical association of individual TCRs with disease status, and machine learning. A later analysis re-examined previously published TCR beta repertoires from about 700 donors and added high-resolution HLA genotyping to investigate patterns of TCR occurrence. In the later analysis, no new phenotypic data were used to find candidate immune exposures; instead, reliance was placed on TCR beta sequences and their occurrence across donors. To decide whether each TCR beta V gene segment behaved as functional or pseudogenic, an earlier analysis of approximately 590 of the donors relied on high-throughput TCR beta sequencing. Donor age, sex, ethnicity and CMV serostatus were compiled together with the repertoire data. A later genetic analysis used genome-wide SNP genotypes for about 60% of the 666 donors, treating that subset as a discovery cohort. All discovery cohort repertoires had been generated on a single sequencing platform. HLA typing included class I and class II loci at four-digit resolution. The number of typed donors differed by locus: about 620-640 for A, B, C, DRB1 and DQB1; about 520 for DQA1; some 590 for DPA1; and 450 to 480 for DPB1. Roughly five DR-DQ haplotypes were handled as single units for association and clustering because linkage in the cohort was strong. Among roughly 400 genotyped donors of the cohort, an average of about 240,000 unique TCR beta nucleotide sequences were sequenced per donor, roughly a sixth of them non-productive. General findings and caveats noted by the study authors: According to a later genetic analysis, donors in an Asian-associated ancestry cluster had fewer N-insertions in productive TCRs than the approximately 710-donor mean. A further reported finding was that TCR beta sequences accurately predicted the HLA-A and HLA-B alleles for most subjects in the first cohort. When HLA alleles, especially DR and DQ, strongly co-occurred, attributing TCR associations to individual alleles was difficult. Immune exposure information for the cohort was limited to CMV serostatus. According to a later analysis, parvovirus B19, influenza, CMV and Epstein-Barr virus appeared linked to several top co-occurrence clusters. A cluster of highly shared sequence variants was judged likely to be a technical artifact of the sequencing pipeline. Linkage disequilibrium might explain the correlated functional status among segregating V segments, but an unknown experimental factor could not be ruled out. In a later analysis, the rate of TCR association differed among HLA loci, with DRB1 alleles having the most associated TCRs and HLA-C alleles having the fewest. Roughly uniform sequencing depth across donors was assumed in presence/absence analyses, although this assumption may not hold. The earlier analysis of about 600 of the donors excluded roughly 16 rarely observed V segments, including chromosome 9 orphons, because counts were too low. In both the original and validation cohorts, the classifier was reported to diagnose cytomegalovirus status with high specificity and sensitivity. Broadly in line with IMGT annotations, most TCR beta V segments showed up in productive rearrangements about 87% or about 30% of the time in an earlier analysis of approximately 640 of the donors. Some IMGT-functional V segments, including TRBV6-2 and TRBV6-3, could not be told apart with the 87-base-pair reads, so those segments were excluded. A later analysis found that HLA-associated TCR beta chains were more clonally expanded and had lower generation probabilities than equally common non-associated chains. Because HLA typing was missing for some donors at each locus, association tests included only the typed subset. The study gave a list of 150 to 200 TCR beta chains associated with cytomegalovirus. A later analysis associated 15,000 or so TCR beta sequences with specific HLA alleles at a false discovery rate of 0.05. According to a later analysis, most CMV-associated TCR beta chains appeared to be HLA-restricted, and the HLA associations seemed to be driven largely by CMV exposure. In vitro tests confirmed that a few of the cytomegalovirus-associated TCR beta chains recognize cytomegalovirus antigens. The authors suggested that the approach could potentially be generalized to other disease states and immunological phenotypes. An association between a missense DCLRE1C variant and V-gene and J-gene trimming of TCR beta chains was found in a later genetic analysis and replicated in an independent cohort. In this cohort, only TCR beta chains were sequenced, and detectable features were limited by the absence of alpha or paired-chain data. Most TCR sequences were observed very rarely across donors, whereas some public TCRs were present in many individuals.

The method was the immunoSEQ multiplex PCR assay. For the multiplex PCR, a mixture combining 60 forward primers for TCR Vbeta segments and 13 reverse primers for TCR Jbeta segments was used. A multiplex PCR assay on genomic DNA amplified the CDR3 region of rearranged TCR beta genes. The amplified TCR beta libraries were sequenced on the Illumina HiSeq System as 87-base-pair reads. Per the source publication's procedure: Across the 670 or so repertoires, a later analysis counted tens of millions of unique TCR beta chains, roughly 11 million of which were shared by at least two donors. To remove PCR and sequencing errors, raw reads were error-corrected and collapsed into unique sequences using a nearest-neighbor algorithm that merged closely related sequences. To assign V, D and J gene segments, CDR3 sequences were aligned to IMGT reference sequences. For a sequence to be retained, a match of at least six nucleotides to both a V gene segment and a J gene segment was required. A rearrangement was called productive if the CDR3 had no stop codons and remained in frame with V and J, and every other rearrangement was called non-productive. CDR3 was defined by IMGT convention, running from the second conserved V-encoded cysteine to the conserved J-encoded phenylalanine. In an earlier analysis of 550 to 650 of the donors, sequences lacking an unambiguous match to a single V gene segment were excluded. In an earlier analysis of roughly 500 of the donors, V segments were called functional above 56.7% productive rearrangements and were called segregating when the between-donor standard deviation exceeded 5%. A statistical classification framework was developed to diagnose cytomegalovirus status using the catalog of TCR beta chain sequences. In a later analysis, TCR nucleotide sequences were compared against IMGT/GENE-DB human TR gene sequences so that V and J genes could be assigned. Using the TCRdist pipeline, a later analysis assigned CDR3 sequences along with most-parsimonious VDJ recombination scenarios. In a later analysis, every TCR beta chain was defined by the combination of its CDR3 amino acid sequence and its V-gene family, and reads without a unique V-gene family were dropped. To address suspected cross-contamination and a sequencing artifact, a later analysis removed around 590 highly shared, low-generation-probability nucleotide sequences. A later analysis calculated a clonal expansion index for each public chain from normalized within-repertoire ranks of inferred template counts. In a later analysis, generation probabilities were computed with a VDJ recombination model fitted to out-of-frame rearrangements, and the resulting probabilities were checked against IGoR. In a later analysis, TCR-TCR, TCR-HLA and TCR-CMV co-occurrence was scored with hypergeometric tests, and a repertoire-size bias correction was applied to TCR pairs. To estimate false discovery rates, a later analysis permuted the HLA or CMV assignments 20 times. A later analysis grouped co-occurring TCRs with DBSCAN, adding TCRdist sequence similarity when clustering within HLA-allele-positive subsets. Co-occurrence clustering excluded repertoires with fewer than 30,000 or more than 120,000 public chains, plus five with anomalous nucleotide sharing. The table comes from immuneACCESS by way of TCRdb, which keeps in-frame sequences with V and J called. Part of the clones is missing from these tables; in studies checked, under half for an unresolved V gene and the rest for unknown reasons. The DNA was the basis for D and trimming; V, J and clone size are from that table. This sample has approximately 130,000 clones in its table, and over 6.5% of those were observed once. Less than 6.5% of the sample is taken by the ten largest.

Concerning this clone itself: The specificity of this receptor is unknown. Base qualities are not at hand, and no much larger clone is one base apart.

The CDR3 starts with the cysteine, ends with the phenylalanine, and has 13 residues. This entry keeps only the CDR3 DNA: 39 bases, framed from base 1. CDR1 and CDR2, per the germline V gene, are MNHNS and SASEGT. In total, over 600 healthy bone marrow donors made up the cohort. At the time of sampling, every cohort member was nominally healthy, though immune exposures that went unrecorded were likely present. The donor was CMV seropositive and was included in the group of almost 300 seropositive cohort members. Each donor provided a peripheral blood sample, and peripheral blood mononuclear cells were used for TCR beta sequencing. Genomic DNA was extracted from the blood cell samples with the Qiagen DNeasy Blood Extraction Kit.

This chain joins TRBV6-1 to TRBJ2-5, and the D gene may be TRBD1, 6 bases matching. TRBJ2-7 matches the DNA end more closely, so the J call is doubtful. Source material: PBMCs. This TCR came from a woman in her forties in good health and CMV-seropositive. At the DNA level, the sequence is TGTGCCAGCAGTGAAGGGGACAACTACGAGCAGTACTTC. Its translation reads: CASSEGDNYEQYF.